The 5 T cell receptor beta chains below were found in one sample sequenced in a study of T cells in Graves' hyperthyroidism and ophthalmopathy. TCR beta CDR3 regions were amplified from RNA. Researchers ran a first-round RT-PCR on the TCR CDR3 using the HTBI primer set. Using its own MiXCR run on the multiplex PCR reads, TCRdb lists one record per CDR3 protein. The profile shows hundreds of thousands of distinct CDR3 sequences, under 15% of them singletons. The material sequenced was blood. Receptors were obtained from a woman aged 35 to 49 with Graves' ophthalmopathy.

In this sample, this clonotype turned up a few times. The CDR3 loop is CASGKDSSYEQYF. CDR3 in DNA: TGTGCCAGCGGGAAGGACTCGTCCTACGAGCAGTACTTC. V usage is TRBV6-1 and J usage is TRBJ2-7, with D possibly TRBD2 on 5 matching bases. Germline CDR1 MNHNS, CDR2 SASEGT. Deletions cut 8 bases from V and 1 base from J, with 12 bases between. This CDR3 spans 13 amino acids.

The chain uses TRBV6-1 and TRBJ1-5, with 9 bases aligning to TRBD1. The junction had 14 bases not matched to a gene; V was cut back by 6 bases and J by 5 bases. The CDR3 extends over 17 amino acids. Germline CDR1 is MNHNS and CDR2 is SASEGT. The CDR3 loop is CASSSSRTGAKYQPQHF. In DNA form, the CDR3 reads TGTGCCAGCAGCTCATCCCGGACAGGGGCTAAGTATCAGCCCCAGCATTTT.

This clonotype appeared many times. The chain employs TRBV6-5 and TRBJ2-5; possibly TRBD1 for D (5 bases). The CDR3 has 14 residues. Trimming took off 0 bases at V and 4 bases at J, with 9 bases between the two ends. The germline gives CDR1 MNHEY, CDR2 SVGAGI. CDR3 DNA sequence: TGTGCCAGCAGTTACTCCCAGGGTCGAGAGACCCAGTACTTC. It specifies CASSYSQGRETQYF.

Ten or more counts support this clonotype. The chain employs TRBV7-3 and TRBJ2-2, with TRBD2 matching over 8 bases. This CDR3 has 18 amino acids. Germline CDR1 reads SGHTA; CDR2 reads FQGTGA. The ends lost 1 base at V and 5 bases at J; junction bases unmatched: 12. CDR3 sequence (DNA): TGTGCCAGCAGCTTAATGAGTCGGGAGGGCCTTACGACCGGGGAGCTGTTTTTT. As protein: CASSLMSREGLTTGELFF.

This clonotype was recorded at least ten times. This likely comes from a read error, as the CDR3 has no conserved phenylalanine or tryptophan at its end. The chain carries TRBV6-2 or TRBV6-3 and TRBJ2-7; D is unclear. The CDR3 sequence is 10 residues long. Germline CDR1 and CDR2: MNHEY and SVGEGT. The CDR3 region is CASGYYEQYS. The DNA of the CDR3 is TGTGCCAGCGGTTATTACGAGCAGTACTCC.